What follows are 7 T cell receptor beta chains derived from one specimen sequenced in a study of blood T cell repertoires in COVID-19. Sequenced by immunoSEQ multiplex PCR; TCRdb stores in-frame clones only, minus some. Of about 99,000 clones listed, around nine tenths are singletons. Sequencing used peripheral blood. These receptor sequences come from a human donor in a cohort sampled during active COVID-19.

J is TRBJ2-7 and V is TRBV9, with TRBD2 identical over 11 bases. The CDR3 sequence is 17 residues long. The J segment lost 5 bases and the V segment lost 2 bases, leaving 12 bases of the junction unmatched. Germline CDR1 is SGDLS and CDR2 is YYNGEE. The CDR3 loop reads CASSVGDLAGGQDEQYF. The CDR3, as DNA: TGTGCCAGCAGCGTGGGCGACCTAGCGGGGGGCCAGGACGAGCAGTACTTC.

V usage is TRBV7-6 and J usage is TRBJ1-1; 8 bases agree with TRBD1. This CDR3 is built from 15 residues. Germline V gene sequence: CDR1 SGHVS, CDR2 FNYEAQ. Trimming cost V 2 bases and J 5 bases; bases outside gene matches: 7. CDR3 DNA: TGTGCCAGCAGCTTAAGGCAGGGGGCTAAGACTGAAGCTTTCTTT. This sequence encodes CASSLRQGAKTEAFF.

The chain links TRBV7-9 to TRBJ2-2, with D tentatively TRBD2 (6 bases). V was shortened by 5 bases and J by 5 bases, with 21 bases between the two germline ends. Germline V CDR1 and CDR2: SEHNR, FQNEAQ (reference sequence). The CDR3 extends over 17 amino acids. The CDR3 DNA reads TGTGCCAGCAGCCCGATCTATGCGGGGTTGTGGACCGGGGAGCTGTTTTTT. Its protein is CASSPIYAGLWTGELFF.

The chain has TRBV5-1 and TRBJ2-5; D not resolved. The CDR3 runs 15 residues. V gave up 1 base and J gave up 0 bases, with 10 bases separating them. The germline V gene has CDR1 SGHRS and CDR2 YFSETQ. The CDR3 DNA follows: TGCGCCAGCAGCTTGTTCAGTTCTTACCAAGAGACCCAGTACTTC. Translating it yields CASSLFSSYQETQYF.

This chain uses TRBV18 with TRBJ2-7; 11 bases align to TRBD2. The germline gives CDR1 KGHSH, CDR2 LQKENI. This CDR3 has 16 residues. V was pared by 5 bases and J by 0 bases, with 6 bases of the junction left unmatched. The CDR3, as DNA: TGTGCCAGCTCATTTGCCGGGACTAGCGGCTCCTACGAGCAGTACTTC. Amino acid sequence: CASSFAGTSGSYEQYF. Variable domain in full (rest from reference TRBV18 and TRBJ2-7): NAGVMQNPRHLVRRRGQEARLRCSPMKGHSHVYWYRQLPEEGLKFMVYLQKENIIDESGMPKERFSAEFPKEGPSILRIQQVVRGDSAAYFCASSFAGTSGSYEQYFGPGTRLTVT.

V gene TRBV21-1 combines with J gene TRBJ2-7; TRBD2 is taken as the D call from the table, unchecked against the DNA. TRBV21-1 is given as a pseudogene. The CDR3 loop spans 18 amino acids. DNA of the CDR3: TGTGCCAGCAGCAAAGTGAGCTGGACTAGCGCGAGCTCCTACGAGCAGTACTTC. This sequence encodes CASSKVSWTSASSYEQYF.

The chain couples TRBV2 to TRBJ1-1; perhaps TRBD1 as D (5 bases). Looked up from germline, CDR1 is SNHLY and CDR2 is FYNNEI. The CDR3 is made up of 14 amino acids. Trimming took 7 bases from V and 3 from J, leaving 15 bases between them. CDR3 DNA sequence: TGTGCCAGCATTGGAAGGGGACTTCACACTGAAGCTTTCTTT. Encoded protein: CASIGRGLHTEAFF.